The 21 T cell receptor beta chains in this list originate from one sample, sequenced in a study of T cells after yellow fever vaccination. TCRdb reprocessed the 5' RACE reads via MiXCR and lists one record per CDR3 protein. The table lists 300,000 to 350,000 distinct CDR3 sequences, 3% to 4.5% of them singletons, with 20% to 25% in the top ten. Sequenced material: PBMCs, taken 5 days after the yellow fever booster vaccination. The receptors come from a man between 18 and 35 years old who received the YFV17D yellow fever vaccine.

There are many counts of this clonotype. The chain employs TRBV28 and TRBJ2-1; D is tentatively TRBD1 or TRBD2 (6 bases each). Germline V gene sequence: CDR1 MDHEN, CDR2 SYDVKM. The germline V and J ends were trimmed by 5 bases and 0 bases, with 14 bases remaining between them. This CDR3 contains 16 residues. The CDR3 spells CASSPTGASSYNEQFF. CDR3 DNA sequence: TGTGCCAGCAGTCCCACGGGGGCGAGCTCCTACAATGAGCAGTTCTTC.

V is TRBV6-2 or TRBV6-3 and J is TRBJ2-4; possible D gene TRBD2, 5 bases. The CDR3 consists of 14 residues. V lost 3 bases and J lost 8, with 14 bases in between. Germline lookup yields CDR1 MNHEY and CDR2 SVGEGT. The CDR3 protein is CASSYGQEVDIQYF. CDR3 sequence (DNA): TGTGCCAGCAGTTATGGTCAGGAGGTCGACATTCAGTACTTC.

This clonotype was seen more than once but under ten times. The chain has TRBV6-2 or TRBV6-3 and TRBJ2-7; D is unclear. This CDR3 spans 15 amino acids. Looked up from germline, CDR1 is MNHEY and CDR2 is SVGEGT. The V and J ends lost 7 bases and 2 bases respectively, with 18 bases between them. CDR3 protein: CASILPSDATYEQYV. CDR3 nucleotide sequence: TGTGCCAGCATTCTTCCCTCCGACGCTACCTACGAGCAGTACGTC.

This clonotype was counted only a few times. J is TRBJ2-2 and V is TRBV7-2, with 8 bases that match TRBD2. Germline CDR1 SGHTA, CDR2 FQGNSA. The CDR3 is 15 amino acids. The V and J ends lost 5 bases and 5 bases, in that order; junction bases with no gene match: 7. CDR3 protein: CASSPPGLVTGELFF. CDR3 nucleotide sequence: TGTGCCAGCAGCCCCCCGGGACTAGTAACCGGGGAGCTGTTTTTT.

This clonotype showed up many times. The chain employs TRBV24-1 and TRBJ2-5; no clear D gene. The length of the CDR3 is 11 residues. V was pared by 2 bases and J by 5 bases, with 2 bases between. Looked up from germline, CDR1 is KGHDR and CDR2 is SFDVKD. DNA for the CDR3: TGTGCCACCAGTGATTGGGAGACCCAGTACTTC. This gives the protein CATSDWETQYF.

This clonotype was seen more than once but under ten times. The rearrangement joins TRBV4-3 to TRBJ2-3; D might be TRBD1 (6 bases). The CDR3 is made up of 12 amino acids. The ends were cut back, 1 base at V and 13 bases at J, with 12 bases in the middle. CDR1 and CDR2 (germline): LGHNA, YSLEER. Here the CDR3 DNA reads TGCGCCAGCAGCCAAGTAGGGGACATGGAGTATTTT. It encodes CASSQVGDMEYF.

The chain uses TRBV5-4 and TRBJ1-5; the match to TRBD1 covers 8 bases. Germline loops: CDR1 SGHNT, CDR2 YYREEE (reference sequence). V lost 2 bases to trimming and J lost 7 bases; unmatched junction nucleotides: 5. The CDR3 contains 14 residues. In DNA, the CDR3 is TGTGCCAGCAGCTTTTGGACAGGGCGGCAGCCCCAGCATTTT. Encoded protein: CASSFWTGRQPQHF.

This clonotype was found a few times. The chain uses TRBV19 and TRBJ1-2, with D possibly being TRBD1 (5 bases). Trimming left V 4 bases short and J 8 bases short, with 26 bases between. This CDR3 is 17 amino acids long. Germline V gene lookup returns CDR1 LNHDA and CDR2 SQIVND (reference sequence). The CDR3 loop is CASSTRAFRQTDMGYTF. DNA for the CDR3: TGTGCCAGTAGTACCCGAGCCTTTAGACAGACCGACATGGGCTACACCTTC.

This clonotype was picked up a small number of times. This chain joins TRBV21-1 and TRBJ2-5; the table's D call of TRBD1 was not tested on the DNA. TRBV21-1 is flagged as a pseudogene. This CDR3 is built from 14 residues. The CDR3: CASSNDREKETQYF. The CDR3 DNA reads TGTGCCAGCAGCAATGACAGGGAGAAGGAGACCCAGTACTTC.

The chain links TRBV27 to TRBJ2-7; unclear D gene. Germline loops: CDR1 MNHEY, CDR2 SMNVEV (reference sequence). The V gene lost 4 bases and the J gene lost 3 bases, with 19 bases spanning the gap. This CDR3 has 16 amino acids. In nucleotides, the CDR3 is TGTGCCAGCAGTTCCACGAACGGCCGCCCGGTCTACGAGCAGTACTTC. Residues: CASSSTNGRPVYEQYF.

This clonotype appeared many times. The V call is TRBV3-1, the J call TRBJ2-5; TRBD2 might be the D (6 bases). The CDR3 is made up of 14 amino acids. CDR1 is LGHDT and CDR2 is YNNKEL in the germline V gene (reference sequence). With 7 bases removed from V and 5 bases from J, the gap between germline ends came to 17 bases. The CDR3, as DNA: TGTGCCAGCACCCCCCGGACGGGAGAGGAGACCCAGTACTTC. It yields the protein CASTPRTGEETQYF.

The chain couples TRBV6-5 to TRBJ1-6; D call uncertain. The CDR3 runs to 20 residues. From germline, CDR1 is MNHEY and CDR2 SVGAGI. Between the trimmed V and J ends, which lost 5 bases and 0 bases, there was a span of 23 bases. CDR3 DNA: TGTGCCAGCAGTCCAATAGCACGATGGGAAATTAACTCCTATAATTCACCCCTCCACTTT. This gives the protein CASSPIARWEINSYNSPLHF.

In this sample, this clonotype turned up a few times. V gene TRBV10-3 combines with J gene TRBJ2-7; TRBD1 might be the D (5 bases). CDR3 length: 15 residues. Germline V gene lookup returns CDR1 ENHRY and CDR2 SYGVKD. Trimming shortened V by 6 bases and J by 7 bases, and 22 bases separated the two germline ends. CDR3 protein: CAISPSQGGVGEQYF. DNA for the CDR3: TGTGCCATCAGCCCCTCGCAGGGTGGGGTTGGGGAGCAGTACTTC.

The J gene is TRBJ2-5, the V gene TRBV5-6; D uncertain. The V gene's germline CDR1 is SGHDT and CDR2 YYEEEE. The length of the CDR3 is 11 residues. V lost 1 base and J 6 bases, leaving 4 bases between the germline ends. CDR3: CASSLRKTQYF. The CDR3 DNA reads as TGTGCCAGCAGCTTGAGAAAGACCCAGTACTTC.

This clonotype was observed at least ten times. This chain joins TRBV12-3 or TRBV12-4 and TRBJ2-1, with D possibly matching TRBD1 (6 bases). Trimming stripped 6 bases from V and 8 bases from J, with 14 bases between. This CDR3 spans 13 amino acids. The CDR3 reads CASSPGTSYEQFF. DNA for the CDR3: TGTGCCAGCAGCCCCGGGACATCTTATGAGCAGTTCTTC.

This clonotype was seen at least ten times. J is TRBJ2-3 and V is TRBV5-6; no firm D call. This CDR3 comprises 16 residues. Trimming removed 0 bases from V and 4 bases from J, with 15 bases in between. Germline CDR1 reads SGHDT; CDR2 reads YYEEEE. CDR3 sequence reads: CASSLGSELAADTQYF. CDR3 in DNA: TGTGCCAGCAGCTTGGGGTCGGAGCTCGCCGCAGATACGCAGTATTTT. Full variable domain (remainder filled in from reference TRBV5-6 and TRBJ2-3): DAGVTQSPTHLIKTRGQQVTLRCSPKSGHDTVSWYQQALGQGPQFIFQYYEEEERQRGNFPDRFSGHQFPNYSSELNVNALLLGDSALYLCASSLGSELAADTQYFGPGTRLTVL.

This clonotype was seen many times. CDR3 nucleotides: TGCAGTGCTATTCACCGAAAGGGGTCCTACGAGCAGTACTTC. The encoded protein is CSAIHRKGSYEQYF. This chain joins TRBV20-1 and TRBJ2-7, with a possible D match to TRBD1 (5 bases). The CDR3 has 14 residues. Germline CDR1 DFQATT, CDR2 SNEGSKA (reference sequence). V was trimmed by 4 bases and J by 1 base, leaving 14 bases between them.

This clonotype was detected ten times or more. The V and J genes are TRBV6-2 or TRBV6-3 and TRBJ2-7, with a possible D match to TRBD1 (5 bases). V lost 6 bases to trimming and J lost 2 bases, with 11 bases between them. The CDR3 is made up of 13 amino acids. CDR1 MNHEY and CDR2 SVGEGT come from the germline V gene. The CDR3 is CASSPRVAYEQYF. The CDR3 bases are TGTGCCAGCAGCCCCAGGGTGGCCTACGAGCAGTACTTC.

Ten or more counts support this clonotype. The rearrangement uses TRBV25-1 and TRBJ1-1, with a possible D match to TRBD1 (5 bases). V gave up 6 bases and J gave up 0 bases, with 11 bases separating them. From germline, CDR1 is MGHDK and CDR2 SYGVNS. This CDR3 is built from 14 residues. The CDR3 is CASSRTPMNTEAFF. The CDR3 nucleotides are TGTGCCAGCAGCCGGACACCTATGAACACTGAAGCTTTCTTT.

A few counts support this clonotype. This chain links TRBV6-5 with TRBJ2-2; 7 nucleotides match TRBD1. Germline trimming cut 4 bases from V and 5 bases from J; bases unmatched to any gene: 7. This CDR3 comprises 15 residues. Germline V gene lookup returns CDR1 MNHEY and CDR2 SVGAGI. CDR3 loop: CASSFGTDITGELFF. The CDR3 region has the DNA TGTGCCAGCAGTTTTGGGACAGATATAACCGGGGAGCTGTTTTTT.

This clonotype has more than one count but fewer than ten. The V call is TRBV5-5, the J call TRBJ1-1; D remains unclear. V was cut by 5 bases and J by 4 bases, with 9 bases left in between. This CDR3 spans 12 amino acids. Germline CDR1 SGHKS, CDR2 YYEKEE (reference sequence). DNA of the CDR3: TGTGCCAGCAGTCGGGCAAGCACTGAAGCTTTCTTT. This encodes CASSRASTEAFF.